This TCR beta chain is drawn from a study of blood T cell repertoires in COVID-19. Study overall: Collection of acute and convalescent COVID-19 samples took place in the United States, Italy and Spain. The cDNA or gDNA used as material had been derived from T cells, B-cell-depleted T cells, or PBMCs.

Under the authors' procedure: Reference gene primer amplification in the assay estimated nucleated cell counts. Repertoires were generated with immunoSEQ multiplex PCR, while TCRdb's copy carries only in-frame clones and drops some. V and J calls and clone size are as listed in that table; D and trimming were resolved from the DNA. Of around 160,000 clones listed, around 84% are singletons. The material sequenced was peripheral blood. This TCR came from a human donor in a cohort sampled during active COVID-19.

The CDR3: CASSQEWGGSEAFF. Written as DNA, the CDR3 is TGCGCCAGCAGCCAAGAGTGGGGAGGGTCTGAAGCTTTCTTT. The chain couples TRBV4-3 to TRBJ1-1; D not resolved. The CDR3 is made up of 14 amino acids. Germline CDR1 reads LGHNA; CDR2 reads YSLEER. Trimming left V 0 bases short and J 6 bases short, with 11 bases between.